This TCR beta chain was captured by sequencing in a study of CD8 T cells in Susac syndrome. J lost 5 bases, V lost 10 bases, and 5 bases had no gene match. CDR1 is SGHVS and CDR2 is FNYEAQ in the germline V gene. This CDR3 spans 14 amino acids. The TEMRA cells underwent FACS enrichment, while the CD8+ and CD4+ T cells underwent negative isolation. Reverse transcription of about 0.5 to 1 ug RNA was carried out with random hexamers. Amplification of TCR beta CDR3 was carried out by immunoSEQ multiplex PCR, which covered 54 Vbeta and 13 Jbeta segments. TCRdb called the immunoSEQ multiplex PCR reads again in MiXCR, with one record for every CDR3 protein. Altogether 130,000 or so distinct CDR3 sequences are present, 85% to 95% being singletons, with the ten largest covering approximately 0.11%.

Source material: CD4+ T cells from PBMCs. This TCR was sampled from a human donor with multiple sclerosis. The chain carries TRBV7-6 and TRBJ2-1, with 13 nucleotides matching TRBD2. The CDR3 DNA sequence: TGTGCCACATCCGGGACTAGCGGGAACAATGAGCAGTTCTTC. Translating gives CATSGTSGNNEQFF.